These 26 T cell receptor beta chains were all obtained from the same sample, sequenced in a study of early T cells in non-severe SARS-CoV-2 infection. TCRdb passed the 5' RACE reads through MiXCR, listing each CDR3 protein once. The sample carries about 56,000 distinct CDR3 sequences, around 16% recorded once. Sequencing was performed on whole blood, taken at baseline. These receptors were obtained from an adult who was a healthcare worker with PCR-confirmed SARS-CoV-2 infection or an uninfected control (not recorded which).

This clonotype showed up just a few times. The CDR3 region has the DNA TGTGCCAGCAGCTTAATGGGGTTTGAGTGGGGAACCTACACAGATACGCAGTATTTT. Its protein is CASSLMGFEWGTYTDTQYF. The gene calls are TRBV7-6 and TRBJ2-3; D remains unclear. CDR1 and CDR2 (germline): SGHVS, FNYEAQ. The CDR3 has 19 residues. Trimming shortened V by 2 bases and J by 2 bases, and 23 bases separated the two germline ends.

This clonotype was seen only a few times. CDR3 residues: CSSRDPQSEDTQYF. The CDR3 DNA reads as TGCAGCTCTCGGGACCCTCAATCGGAAGATACGCAGTATTTT. The rearrangement uses TRBV29-1 and TRBJ2-3; D may correspond to TRBD1 or TRBD2 (5 bases each). The V gene lost 8 bases and the J gene lost 5 bases, with 20 bases spanning the gap. This CDR3 is 14 amino acids long. Germline V gene sequence: CDR1 SQVTM, CDR2 ANQGSEA.

This chain links TRBV18 with TRBJ2-7; TRBD1 agrees at 7 bases. The CDR3 loop spans 15 amino acids. Trimming took 0 bases from V and 4 from J; bases not matched to a gene: 6. The V gene's germline CDR1 is KGHSH and CDR2 LQKENI. The CDR3 protein is CASSPPQGVSYEQYF. In DNA form, the CDR3 reads TGTGCCAGCTCACCACCGCAGGGGGTGTCTTACGAGCAGTACTTC.

This clonotype was seen repeatedly, ten times or more. The gene calls are TRBV2 and TRBJ1-2, with unresolved D. The V end lost 2 bases, the J end lost 0 bases, and 10 bases lay between the germline ends. Looked up from germline, CDR1 is SNHLY and CDR2 is FYNNEI. CDR3 length equals 15 residues. CDR3 DNA: TGTGCCAGCAGTGAAATGGCCGAACCTAACTATGGCTACACCTTC. Protein product: CASSEMAEPNYGYTF.

This clonotype was picked up many times. The chain combines TRBV24-1 with TRBJ1-5; D is possibly TRBD1 (5 bases). From germline, CDR1 is KGHDR and CDR2 SFDVKD. The length of the CDR3 is 16 residues. V was cut by 4 bases and J by 7 bases, with 19 bases left in between. The CDR3 loop reads CATSDPQVGERQPQHF. The CDR3 coding sequence is TGTGCCACCAGTGACCCACAGGTGGGGGAGCGACAGCCCCAGCATTTT.

This clonotype has at least ten counts. The chain has TRBV20-1 and TRBJ2-7, with D possibly called TRBD1 or TRBD2 (5 bases each). The CDR3 is made up of 12 amino acids. The germline V gene encodes CDR1 DFQATT and CDR2 SNEGSKA (reference sequence). Trimming removed 1 base from V and 6 bases from J, with 10 bases in between. CDR3 in amino acids: CSARVRGREQYF. CDR3 DNA: TGCAGTGCTAGAGTGAGGGGCCGCGAGCAGTACTTC.

This clonotype occurred a few times. V is TRBV5-5 and J is TRBJ1-1; D unresolved. The germline gives CDR1 SGHKS, CDR2 YYEKEE (reference sequence). This CDR3 is built from 14 residues. Trimming took off 1 base at V and 0 bases at J, with 7 bases between the two ends. Here the CDR3 reads CASSLTRVNTEAFF. CDR3 DNA: TGTGCCAGCAGCTTGACGCGGGTGAACACTGAAGCTTTCTTT.

V is TRBV5-1 and J is TRBJ2-1, with D perhaps matching TRBD1 (6 bases). V lost 3 bases, J lost 0 bases, and 13 bases lay in between. Germline CDR1 SGHRS, CDR2 YFSETQ. CDR3 length equals 16 residues. In nucleotides, the CDR3 is TGCGCCAGCAGCTCAGGGGTAAGGGACTCCTACAATGAGCAGTTCTTC. Translating gives CASSSGVRDSYNEQFF.

The CDR3 sequence: CSLLGNSYNEQFF. As DNA, the CDR3 is TGCAGTCTTTTGGGCAACTCCTACAATGAGCAGTTCTTC. The chain is built from TRBV20-1 and TRBJ2-1; D not certain. The CDR3 is 13 residues long. Per germline, CDR1 DFQATT and CDR2 SNEGSKA (reference sequence). Trimming cost V 8 bases and J 0 bases, with 11 bases left between them.

The chain uses TRBV20-1 and TRBJ2-7; the D is unclear. Germline V gene data show CDR1 as DFQATT and CDR2 as SNEGSKA (reference sequence). CDR3 length: 13 amino acids. V was pared by 1 base and J by 2 bases, with 9 bases between. The CDR3 sequence is CSARVSQTYEQYF. CDR3 coding DNA: TGCAGTGCTAGAGTTTCACAGACCTACGAGCAGTACTTC.

This clonotype was seen a handful of times. The chain is built from TRBV10-2 and TRBJ2-7; D might be TRBD1 (6 bases). Germline loops: CDR1 WSHSY, CDR2 SAAADI. Trimming left V 8 bases short and J 0 bases short, with 20 bases between. This CDR3 has 16 residues. CDR3: CASAGTQQGSSYEQYF. DNA for the CDR3: TGCGCCAGCGCCGGAACGCAACAGGGCTCCTCCTACGAGCAGTACTTC.

Here the CDR3 reads CASSRTGLSGNTIYF. CDR3 nucleotide sequence: TGTGCCAGCTCACGGACAGGACTCTCTGGAAACACCATATATTTT. This chain uses TRBV18 with TRBJ1-3, with 7 bases that match TRBD1. The trim removed 4 bases at V and 0 bases at J, leaving 3 bases unmatched. Germline V gene data show CDR1 as KGHSH and CDR2 as LQKENI. The CDR3 extends over 15 amino acids.

In its sample, this clonotype was seen a few times. V gene TRBV4-2 combines with J gene TRBJ2-3, with 8 bases fitting TRBD2. Germline loops: CDR1 LGHNA, CDR2 YNFKEQ. The trim removed 8 bases at V and 4 bases at J, leaving 5 bases unmatched. The CDR3 is 13 residues long. CDR3 in amino acids: CASETGGSDTQYF. The CDR3 DNA is TGTGCCAGCGAAACGGGGGGGTCAGATACGCAGTATTTT.

DNA of the CDR3: TGTGCCAGCAGTGTCGGGGGGGGCACAGATACGCAGTATTTT. The encoded protein is CASSVGGGTDTQYF. The genes are TRBV2 and TRBJ2-3; 8 bases are a match to TRBD2. Germline V gene lookup returns CDR1 SNHLY and CDR2 FYNNEI. V lost 4 bases and J lost 1; bases outside the gene matches: 1. This CDR3 spans 14 amino acids.

This clonotype was observed a few times. The rearrangement joins TRBV4-1 to TRBJ2-7, with D perhaps matching TRBD2 (6 bases). Germline assignment: CDR1 MGHRA and CDR2 YSYEKL. The CDR3 is 18 amino acids. V lost 3 bases and J 7 bases, leaving 28 bases between the germline ends. CDR3 protein: CASSHFPSDGRGAWEQYF. As DNA, the CDR3 is TGCGCCAGCAGCCATTTCCCGTCAGACGGGAGAGGGGCCTGGGAGCAGTACTTC.

This clonotype was seen a handful of times. This chain joins TRBV3-1 and TRBJ1-4; possible D gene TRBD1, 6 bases. V dropped 6 bases and J dropped 7 bases, with 15 bases sitting between them. The CDR3 is 14 residues long. Germline CDR1 and CDR2: LGHDT and YNNKEL (reference sequence). The chain's CDR3 is CASSHRGASEKLFF. The CDR3 DNA sequence: TGTGCCAGCAGTCATAGGGGGGCCAGTGAAAAACTGTTTTTT.

The rearrangement joins TRBV20-1 to TRBJ1-2; 7 bases align to TRBD1. Germline V gene data show CDR1 as DFQATT and CDR2 as SNEGSKA (reference sequence). The CDR3 totals 14 residues. The ends lost 5 bases at V and 3 bases at J; junction bases unmatched: 9. The CDR3 sequence is CSAYPGTAYYGYTF. The DNA for the CDR3 is TGCAGTGCTTACCCCGGGACAGCATACTATGGCTACACCTTC.

This clonotype was seen more than once but under ten times. The chain links TRBV7-6 to TRBJ2-4; 10 bases are a match to TRBD2. The V and J ends lost 5 bases and 0 bases, in that order; junction bases with no gene match: 13. Germline V gene sequence: CDR1 SGHVS, CDR2 FNYEAQ. This CDR3 spans 19 amino acids. CDR3 loop: CASSPGFRTSGLAKNIQYF. In DNA, the CDR3 is TGTGCCAGCAGCCCTGGTTTCCGGACTAGCGGCCTAGCCAAAAACATTCAGTACTTC.

J is TRBJ1-2 and V is TRBV4-2; D uncertain. Trimming removed 5 bases from V and 0 bases from J, with 10 bases in between. The germline CDR1 and CDR2 sequences are LGHNA and YNFKEQ. The CDR3 is 14 amino acids. The CDR3 loop is CASSRREANYGYTF. For the CDR3, the DNA is TGTGCCAGCAGCAGGAGAGAAGCTAACTATGGCTACACCTTC.

This clonotype was seen many times. The chain joins TRBV12-5 to TRBJ2-1, with D possibly matching TRBD2 (5 bases). V shed 5 bases and J shed 6 bases, with 8 bases lying between them. This CDR3 comprises 12 residues. Germline V lookup: CDR1 LGHNT, CDR2 FRNRAP. The DNA for the CDR3 is TGTGCTAGTGGTCCAACTAGCAATGAGCAGTTCTTC. Translated, it gives CASGPTSNEQFF.

This chain joins TRBV20-1 and TRBJ1-1, with a weak D call TRBD1 (6 bases). Trimming took 0 bases from V and 1 from J, leaving 15 bases between them. Germline V lookup: CDR1 DFQATT, CDR2 SNEGSKA (reference sequence). The CDR3 loop spans 16 amino acids. The CDR3 DNA follows: TGCAGTGCTAGAGATTTGGGGGGCGTCTGGAACACTGAAGCTTTCTTT. Protein product: CSARDLGGVWNTEAFF.

The rearrangement uses TRBV5-1 and TRBJ2-3, with TRBD2 as a possible D gene (6 bases). The germline V gene encodes CDR1 SGHRS and CDR2 YFSETQ. V was pared by 1 base and J by 5 bases, with 14 bases between. The CDR3 consists of 15 residues. The CDR3 loop reads CASSLWRGRGDTQYF. CDR3 DNA: TGCGCCAGCAGCTTGTGGCGGGGCCGAGGAGATACGCAGTATTTT.

The chain carries TRBV2 and TRBJ2-1; the D gene is possibly TRBD2 (5 bases). This CDR3 spans 22 amino acids. Trimming shortened V by 3 bases and J by 0 bases, and 30 bases separated the two germline ends. In germline, CDR1 is SNHLY, CDR2 FYNNEI. The CDR3 DNA sequence: TGTGCCAGCAGTGACCCGGACGCGGGCCGAGGCGTAATACGTAGCTCCTACAATGAGCAGTTCTTC. Translating it yields CASSDPDAGRGVIRSSYNEQFF.

This clonotype was detected a few times. The chain has TRBV7-9 and TRBJ2-1; 11 bases match TRBD2. Germline assignment: CDR1 SEHNR and CDR2 FQNEAQ (reference sequence). This CDR3 region has 16 residues. The V gene end was trimmed by 3 bases and the J gene end by 10 bases; junction bases not matched to a gene: 11. The CDR3 DNA reads as TGTGCCAGCAGCTTTTCGGGGACTAGCGGACCCGTAGAGCAGTTCTTC. Translation gives CASSFSGTSGPVEQFF.

The rearrangement uses TRBV24-1 and TRBJ2-1; TRBD1 might be the D (6 bases). The CDR3 runs 16 residues. CDR1 is KGHDR, CDR2 SFDVKD, per germline. Deletions cut 5 bases from V and 4 bases from J, with 17 bases between. CDR3 nucleotides: TGTGCCACCAGTGGATTGGGGGACACAAAATACAATGAGCAGTTCTTC. Amino acid sequence: CATSGLGDTKYNEQFF.

This clonotype was seen many times. The chain couples TRBV28 to TRBJ1-6; 9 nucleotides agree with TRBD1. Per germline, CDR1 MDHEN and CDR2 SYDVKM. CDR3 length equals 15 residues. V shed 4 bases, J shed 9 bases, and the junction held 7 bases outside the gene matches. Here the CDR3 reads CASSSPDRGISPLHF. CDR3 nucleotide sequence: TGTGCCAGCAGTTCTCCCGACAGGGGGATTTCACCCCTCCACTTT.